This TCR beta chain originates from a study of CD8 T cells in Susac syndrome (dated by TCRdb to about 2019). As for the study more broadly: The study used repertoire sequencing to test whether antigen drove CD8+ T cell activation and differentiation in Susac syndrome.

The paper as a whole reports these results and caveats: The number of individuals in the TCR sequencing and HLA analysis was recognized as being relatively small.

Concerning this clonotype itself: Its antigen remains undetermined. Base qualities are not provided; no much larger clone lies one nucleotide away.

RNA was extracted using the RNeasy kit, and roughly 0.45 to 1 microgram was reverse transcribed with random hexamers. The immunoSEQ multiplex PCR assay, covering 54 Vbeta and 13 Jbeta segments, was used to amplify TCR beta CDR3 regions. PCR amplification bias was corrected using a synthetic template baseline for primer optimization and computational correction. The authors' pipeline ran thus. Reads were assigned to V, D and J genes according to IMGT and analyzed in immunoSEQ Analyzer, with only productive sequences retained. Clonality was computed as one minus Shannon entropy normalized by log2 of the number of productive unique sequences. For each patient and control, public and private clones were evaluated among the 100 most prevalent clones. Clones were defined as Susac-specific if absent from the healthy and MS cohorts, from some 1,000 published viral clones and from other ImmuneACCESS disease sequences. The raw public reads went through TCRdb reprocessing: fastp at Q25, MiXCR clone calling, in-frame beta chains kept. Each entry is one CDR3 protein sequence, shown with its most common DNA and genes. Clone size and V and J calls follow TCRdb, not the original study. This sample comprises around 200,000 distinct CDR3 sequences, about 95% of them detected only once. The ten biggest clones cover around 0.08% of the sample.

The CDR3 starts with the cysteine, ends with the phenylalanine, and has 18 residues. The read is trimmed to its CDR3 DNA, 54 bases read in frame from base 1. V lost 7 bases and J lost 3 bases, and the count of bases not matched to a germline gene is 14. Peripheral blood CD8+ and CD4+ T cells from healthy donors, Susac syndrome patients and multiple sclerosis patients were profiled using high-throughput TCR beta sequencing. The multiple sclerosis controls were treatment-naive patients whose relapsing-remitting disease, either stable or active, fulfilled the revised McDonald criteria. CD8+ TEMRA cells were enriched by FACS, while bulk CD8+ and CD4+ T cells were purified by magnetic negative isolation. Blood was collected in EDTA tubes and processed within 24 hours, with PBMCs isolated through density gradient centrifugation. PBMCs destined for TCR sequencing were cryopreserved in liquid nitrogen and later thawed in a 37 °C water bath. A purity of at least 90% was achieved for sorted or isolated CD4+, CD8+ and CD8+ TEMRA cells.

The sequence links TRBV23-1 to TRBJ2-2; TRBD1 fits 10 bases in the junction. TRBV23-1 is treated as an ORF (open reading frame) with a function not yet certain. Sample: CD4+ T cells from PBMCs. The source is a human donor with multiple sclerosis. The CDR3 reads CASNKGGQGTTYTGELFF. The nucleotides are TGCGCCAGCAACAAAGGGGGACAGGGGACGACTTACACCGGGGAGCTGTTTTTT.